The clone carrying this T cell receptor beta chain was recorded a few times. The antigen remains unidentified. Generation of TCR cDNA used 5'RACE template switching (which added a universal primer site and UMIs). From the 5' RACE reads, TCRdb called clonotypes with MiXCR, one entry per CDR3 protein. Of 500,000 to 650,000 distinct CDR3 sequences listed, about 12% are singletons. The ends lost 3 bases at V and 2 bases at J; junction bases unmatched: 6. Germline assignment: CDR1 DFQATT and CDR2 SNEGSKA (reference sequence). The CDR3 is 15 residues long. The source of the sample is a study of T cells after yellow fever vaccination. Findings and limits, study-wide: It was a small share of clonotypes that appeared in both CD4 and CD8 compartments. Reappearing after the booster were most of the clones from primary vaccination (around 95% CD4, 75% to 90% CD8). Weaker overall was a secondary response that nonetheless peaked faster, on day 5 versus 15.

This sequence originates from a man aged 30-40 years who received the YFV17D yellow fever vaccine. The chain joins TRBV20-1 to TRBJ2-2, with TRBD2 identical over 7 bases. The material was PBMCs, obtained on the day of the yellow fever booster vaccination. The CDR3 region has the DNA TGCAGTGCTAGGGGGCTAGCGGCCAACACCGGGGAGCTGTTTTTT. Protein sequence: CSARGLAANTGELFF.